The present T cell receptor (beta chain) was sequenced within a study of shared clonotypes between healthy human individuals. Study results and caveats: Some clonotypes were shared by all four sorted-subset donors, while others were not shared. The non-shared ones had lower generation probabilities than the shared ones.

Selected positively for CCR7 and CD45RO-negative, naive CD8 cells excluded terminally differentiated effector memory CD45RA+ cells. Data came from immunoSEQ multiplex PCR; TCRdb stores just in-frame clones and leaves some out. The sample lists some 1,900,000 clones, about 95% occurring once. Turning to this clone: The target antigen is unknown. Other DNA sequences in this specimen translate into the identical CDR3.

V dropped 0 bases and J dropped 3 bases, with 2 bases sitting between them. The CDR3 is made up of 12 amino acids. Germline V gene data show CDR1 as SGDLS and CDR2 as YYNGEE. Sequences were obtained from naive CD8+ T cells sorted from blood. The chain links TRBV9 to TRBJ2-3; no reliable D call. The TCR originated in a man aged 18 to 29 in good health. CDR3 sequence reads: CASSVDTDTQYF. The CDR3 DNA follows: TGTGCCAGCAGCGTAGATACAGATACGCAGTATTTT.